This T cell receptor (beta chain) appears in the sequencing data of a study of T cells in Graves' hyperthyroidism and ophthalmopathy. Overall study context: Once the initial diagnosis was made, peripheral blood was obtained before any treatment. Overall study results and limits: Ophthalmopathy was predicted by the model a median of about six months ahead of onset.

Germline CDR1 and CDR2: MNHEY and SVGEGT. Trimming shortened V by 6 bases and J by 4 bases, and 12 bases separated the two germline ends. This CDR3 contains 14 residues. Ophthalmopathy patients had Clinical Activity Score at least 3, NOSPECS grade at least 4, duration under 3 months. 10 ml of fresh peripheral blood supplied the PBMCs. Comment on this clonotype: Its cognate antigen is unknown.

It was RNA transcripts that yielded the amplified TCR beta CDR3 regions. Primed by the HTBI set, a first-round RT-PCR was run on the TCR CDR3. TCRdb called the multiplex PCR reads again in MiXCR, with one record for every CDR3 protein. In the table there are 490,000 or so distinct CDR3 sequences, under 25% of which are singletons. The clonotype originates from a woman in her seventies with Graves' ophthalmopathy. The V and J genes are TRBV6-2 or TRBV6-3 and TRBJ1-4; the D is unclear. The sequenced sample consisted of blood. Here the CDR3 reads CASRSGQLNEKLFF. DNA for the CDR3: TGTGCCAGCAGGTCCGGGCAGCTTAATGAAAAACTGTTTTTT.